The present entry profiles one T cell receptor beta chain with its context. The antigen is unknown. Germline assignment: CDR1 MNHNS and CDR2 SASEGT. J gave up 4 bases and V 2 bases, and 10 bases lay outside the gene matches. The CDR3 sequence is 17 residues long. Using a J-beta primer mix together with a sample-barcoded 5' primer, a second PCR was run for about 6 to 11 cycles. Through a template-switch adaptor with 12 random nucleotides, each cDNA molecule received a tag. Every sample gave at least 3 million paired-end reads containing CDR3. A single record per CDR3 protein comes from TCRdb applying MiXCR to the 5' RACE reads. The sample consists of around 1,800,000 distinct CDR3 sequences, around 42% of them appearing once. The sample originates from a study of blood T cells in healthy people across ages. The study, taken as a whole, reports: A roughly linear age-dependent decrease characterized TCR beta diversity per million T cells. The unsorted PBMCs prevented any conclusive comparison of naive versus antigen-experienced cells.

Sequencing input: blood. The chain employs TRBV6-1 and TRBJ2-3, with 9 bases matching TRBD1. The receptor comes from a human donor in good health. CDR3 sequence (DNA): TGTGCCAGCAGTGAAAGGAGGACAGGGGACAGTGCAGATACGCAGTATTTT. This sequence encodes CASSERRTGDSADTQYF.